These 26 T cell receptor beta chains came from one sample sequenced in a study of cytomegalovirus exposure and HLA in healthy donors (dated by TCRdb to 2015 to 2018). Libraries were made using the immunoSEQ multiplex PCR assay. Here the immuneACCESS table is served through TCRdb, limited to in-frame sequences with V and J called. Missing clones are a known gap in these copies; in checked studies unresolved V genes cover under half, and the rest lacks a known reason. The sample table lists 55,000 to 70,000 clones, about 89% of them with a count of one. The ten largest make up around 1.7% of the sample. Sequenced input: PBMCs. The receptors here all came from a woman younger than 30 in good health and CMV-seronegative.

This sequence joins TRBV9 and TRBJ2-5, with 15 bases aligning to TRBD2. Per the germline V gene, CDR1 is SGDLS and CDR2 is YYNGEE. This CDR3 spans 17 amino acids. Losses at the gene ends were 0 bases for V and 1 base for J; bases not matched to a gene: 1. CDR3 region: CASSVGGLAGGQETQYF. The CDR3 DNA reads as TGTGCCAGCAGCGTAGGGGGACTAGCGGGGGGCCAAGAGACCCAGTACTTC.

The J gene is TRBJ2-1, the V gene TRBV4-2, with 12 bases matching TRBD2. CDR3 length: 20 residues. The trim removed 3 bases at V and 5 bases at J, leaving 17 bases unmatched. Germline CDR1 LGHNA, CDR2 YNFKEQ. CDR3 amino acids: CASSHPTQGTSGRSHNEQFF. DNA of the CDR3: TGTGCCAGCAGCCACCCTACCCAGGGTACTAGCGGGAGGTCTCACAATGAGCAGTTCTTC.

Only one count was recorded for this clone. At one of its ends the junction is not consistent with the germline gene, which may arise from a read error. The V and J genes are TRBV7-7 and TRBJ2-1, with 7 nucleotides matching TRBD1. Germline assignment: CDR1 SSHAT and CDR2 FNYEAQ (reference sequence). This CDR3 is 15 amino acids long. CDR3 in amino acids: CASSLSTGSYNEQFF. For the CDR3, the DNA is TGTGCTAGCAGCTTATCGACAGGGTCCTACAATGAGCAGTTCTTC.

The V call is TRBV6-1, the J call TRBJ2-7; TRBD2 matches at 12 bases. V was clipped by 3 bases and J by 3 bases; unmatched bases: 6. The CDR3 sequence is 16 residues long. Germline V gives CDR1 MNHNS, CDR2 SASEGT. The CDR3 reads CASSDGLAGGYYEQYF. The CDR3 nucleotides read TGTGCCAGCAGTGACGGCCTAGCGGGGGGGTACTACGAGCAGTACTTC.

The CDR3 region is CASSFTDRATGYTF. CDR3 nucleotide sequence: TGTGCCAGCAGTTTTACGGACAGGGCGACTGGCTACACCTTC. The rearrangement joins TRBV7-6 to TRBJ1-2, with 8 bases aligning to TRBD1. CDR1 is SGHVS, CDR2 FNYEAQ, per germline. V gave up 6 bases and J gave up 7 bases; unmatched junction bases: 10. The CDR3 totals 14 residues.

The chain combines TRBV7-2 with TRBJ2-5; D call uncertain. CDR3 length: 9 amino acids. Germline values: CDR1 SGHTA, CDR2 FQGNSA. CDR3 coding DNA: TGTGCTTCCCCTAGGACCCAGTACTTC. This codes for CASPRTQYF.

The sample holds a few counts of this clone. This sequence joins TRBV30 and TRBJ1-1; D is unclear. The CDR3 is made up of 13 amino acids. The V end lost 0 bases, the J end lost 0 bases, and 5 bases lay between the germline ends. CDR1 is GTSNPN, CDR2 SVGIG, per germline (reference sequence). The CDR3 bases are TGTGCCTGGAGTGTACAGATGAACACTGAAGCTTTCTTT. This translates into CAWSVQMNTEAFF.

The V call is TRBV15, the J call TRBJ1-1, with TRBD1 as a possible D gene (5 bases). Trimming took off 4 bases at V and 4 bases at J, with 13 bases between the two ends. CDR1 and CDR2 from the germline V gene are LNHNV and YYDKDF (reference sequence). This CDR3 is 14 amino acids long. CDR3 nucleotides: TGTGCCACCAGCACCCGCCAGGGAACCACTGAAGCTTTCTTT. This gives the protein CATSTRQGTTEAFF.

The CDR3: CASSPQGWGGLGTQYF. CDR3 nucleotides: TGTGCCAGCAGCCCTCAGGGGTGGGGGGGCCTCGGGACCCAGTACTTC. The chain links TRBV7-9 to TRBJ2-5, with D perhaps matching TRBD2 (7 bases). Trimming pared 5 bases from V and 7 bases from J, leaving 23 bases between. Germline CDR1 SEHNR, CDR2 FQNEAQ (reference sequence). The CDR3 contains 16 residues.

The chain is built from TRBV27 and TRBJ2-1; 9 nucleotides match TRBD2. J gave up 6 bases and V 5 bases, and 8 bases lay outside the gene matches. There are 15 residues in the CDR3. Looked up from germline, CDR1 is MNHEY and CDR2 is SMNVEV (reference sequence). CDR3 coding DNA: TGTGCCAGCAGTAGCCCGGGACTAGCTACCAATGAGCAGTTCTTC. Translation gives CASSSPGLATNEQFF.

The chain employs TRBV19 and TRBJ2-5; TRBD1 matches 9 bases. V shed 5 bases and J 4 bases; nucleotides not matched to a gene: 8. The CDR3 consists of 15 residues. CDR1 LNHDA and CDR2 SQIVND come from the germline V gene (reference sequence). The chain's CDR3 is CASSGGQGGGETQYF. The CDR3, as DNA: TGTGCCAGTAGTGGGGGACAGGGTGGGGGAGAGACCCAGTACTTC.

J is TRBJ1-1 and V is TRBV27; possible D gene TRBD1, 6 bases. CDR3 length: 14 residues. V was shortened by 4 bases and J by 3 bases, with 12 bases between the two germline ends. In germline, CDR1 is MNHEY, CDR2 SMNVEV (reference sequence). CDR3 DNA sequence: TGTGCCAGCAGTTCACCCGGGACATACACTGAAGCTTTCTTT. Its protein product is CASSSPGTYTEAFF.

This clone was found once. CDR3 loop: CASSIEGTGQETQYF. Here the CDR3 DNA reads TGTGCCAGTAGTATAGAAGGGACAGGGCAAGAGACCCAGTACTTC. The chain uses TRBV19 and TRBJ2-5; 9 bases match TRBD1. Unmatched junction bases numbered 1, after V lost 0 bases and J lost 2 bases. The CDR3 contains 15 residues. Germline lookup yields CDR1 LNHDA and CDR2 SQIVND (reference sequence).

V is TRBV4-2 and J is TRBJ1-4, with D maybe TRBD1 (6 bases). Germline V gene lookup returns CDR1 LGHNA and CDR2 YNFKEQ. The CDR3 totals 13 residues. The V end was cut by 9 bases, the J end by 8 bases, with 16 bases between. CDR3 coding DNA: TGTGCCAGTCAGGGGACCGAAAGCGAAAAACTGTTTTTT. The encoded protein is CASQGTESEKLFF.

The V gene is TRBV28, the J gene TRBJ1-1, with D maybe TRBD1 (5 bases). CDR1 MDHEN and CDR2 SYDVKM come from the germline V gene. Trimming shortened V by 5 bases and J by 5 bases, and 18 bases separated the two germline ends. The length of the CDR3 is 15 residues. The CDR3 DNA reads TGTGCCAGCAGTATACGCCAGGGCGTAGGAACTGAAGCTTTCTTT. Its translation is CASSIRQGVGTEAFF.

The V gene is TRBV10-3, the J gene TRBJ1-4; 9 bases align to TRBD1. Germline V gene data show CDR1 as ENHRY and CDR2 as SYGVKD. The CDR3 is made up of 15 amino acids. The trim removed 3 bases at V and 8 bases at J, leaving 7 bases unmatched. CDR3 sequence reads: CAISDNTGGREKLFF. The CDR3 DNA reads as TGTGCCATCAGTGACAATACAGGGGGCAGGGAAAAACTGTTTTTT.

The chain couples TRBV1 to TRBJ2-7; TRBD1 was called by the table and not checked on the DNA. TRBV1 counts as a pseudogene. The CDR3 is 15 residues long. The CDR3 DNA follows: TGCACCAGCAGCCAAGGGGACAGTAACTCCTACGAGCAGTACTTC. Translation: CTSSQGDSNSYEQYF.

The V gene is TRBV2, the J gene TRBJ2-5, with 8 bases that match TRBD2. V trimming: 7 bases; J trimming: 4 bases; junction bases outside the gene matches: 8. Per the germline V gene, CDR1 is SNHLY and CDR2 is FYNNEI. The CDR3 runs 14 residues. CDR3 region: CASKRSGGRETQYF. Written as DNA, the CDR3 is TGTGCCAGCAAGAGGTCGGGGGGGCGAGAGACCCAGTACTTC.

The V and J genes are TRBV5-6 and TRBJ1-1, with unresolved D. V was pared by 1 base and J by 1 base, with 5 bases between. Germline-derived CDR1 and CDR2 are SGHDT and YYEEEE. The CDR3 loop spans 13 amino acids. CDR3 bases: TGTGCCAGCAGCTTGCTAGAGAACACTGAAGCTTTCTTT. Amino acids: CASSLLENTEAFF.

The gene calls are TRBV7-2 and TRBJ2-7; 8 nucleotides align to TRBD2. Germline loops: CDR1 SGHTA, CDR2 FQGNSA. The CDR3 totals 14 residues. V gave up 2 bases and J gave up 0 bases; unmatched junction bases: 0. The CDR3 region has the DNA TGTGCCAGCAGCTTAACTAGCGGCTCCTACGAGCAGTACTTC. Translated, it gives CASSLTSGSYEQYF.

The CDR3 spells CASRLSRHTGELFF. The CDR3 bases are TGTGCCAGTAGACTATCCCGACACACCGGGGAGCTGTTTTTT. The chain is built from TRBV19 and TRBJ2-2; no clear D gene. The V and J ends lost 6 bases and 3 bases respectively, with 11 bases between them. Germline V lookup: CDR1 LNHDA, CDR2 SQIVND (reference sequence). The CDR3 loop spans 14 amino acids.

The chain has TRBV10-3 and TRBJ2-1; 7 nucleotides agree with TRBD2. The junction had 6 bases not matched to a gene; V was cut back by 9 bases and J by 4 bases. The CDR3 spans 13 residues. Germline assignment: CDR1 ENHRY and CDR2 SYGVKD. CDR3 protein: CAMAGTTYNEQFF. The CDR3, as DNA: TGTGCCATGGCCGGGACTACTTACAATGAGCAGTTCTTC.

CDR3 in amino acids: CAISENREWTEAFF. The CDR3 bases are TGTGCCATCAGTGAGAACAGGGAATGGACTGAAGCTTTCTTT. This chain connects TRBV10-3 to TRBJ1-1; a weak D match, TRBD1 (6 bases). The CDR3 contains 14 residues. Germline V gene sequence: CDR1 ENHRY, CDR2 SYGVKD. The ends were cut back, 2 bases at V and 5 bases at J, with 12 bases in the middle.

The sample holds many counts of this clone. V usage is TRBV11-2 and J usage is TRBJ2-1; 10 bases match TRBD1. The CDR3 consists of 15 residues. Germline trimming cut 2 bases from V and 8 bases from J; bases unmatched to any gene: 6. Germline V CDR1 and CDR2: SGHAT, FQNNGV. CDR3 nucleotide sequence: TGTGCCAGCAGCTTACAGGGACAGGGGAGAGATGAGCAGTTCTTC. Protein: CASSLQGQGRDEQFF.

The chain couples TRBV5-1 to TRBJ2-3; D remains unclear. Germline CDR1 is SGHRS and CDR2 is YFSETQ. The ends were cut back, 5 bases at V and 3 bases at J, with 4 bases in the middle. This CDR3 region has 11 residues. As DNA, the CDR3 is TGCGCCAGCAGACGGACAGATACGCAGTATTTT. Amino acid sequence: CASRRTDTQYF.

This chain joins TRBV28 and TRBJ2-1; TRBD1 agrees at 7 bases. V gave up 3 bases and J gave up 7 bases; unmatched junction bases: 9. The CDR3 runs 15 residues. Germline CDR1 reads MDHEN; CDR2 reads SYDVKM. In DNA form, the CDR3 reads TGTGCCAGCAGTTTTACAGGGGCCCAAACTAATGAGCAGTTCTTC. Translated, it gives CASSFTGAQTNEQFF.